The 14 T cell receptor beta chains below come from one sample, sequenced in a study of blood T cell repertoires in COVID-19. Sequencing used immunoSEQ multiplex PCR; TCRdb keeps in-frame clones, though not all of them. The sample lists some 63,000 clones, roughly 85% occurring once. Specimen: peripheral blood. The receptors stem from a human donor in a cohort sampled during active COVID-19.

The CDR3 DNA is TGTGCCACCCCCTCCGGGGCCGGAGGGGAAAAACTGTTTTTT. It encodes CATPSGAGGEKLFF. This chain connects TRBV9 to TRBJ1-4; TRBD1 is a possible D gene (5 bases). V was trimmed by 9 bases and J by 8 bases, leaving 20 bases between them. Germline V gene sequence: CDR1 SGDLS, CDR2 YYNGEE. The CDR3 extends over 14 amino acids.

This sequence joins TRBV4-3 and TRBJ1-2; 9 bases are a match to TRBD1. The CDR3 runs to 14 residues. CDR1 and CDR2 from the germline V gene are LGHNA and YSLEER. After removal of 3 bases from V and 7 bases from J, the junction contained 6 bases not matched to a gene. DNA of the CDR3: TGCGCCAGCAGCCACGGGACAGGGTGGCGTGGCTACACCTTC. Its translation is CASSHGTGWRGYTF.

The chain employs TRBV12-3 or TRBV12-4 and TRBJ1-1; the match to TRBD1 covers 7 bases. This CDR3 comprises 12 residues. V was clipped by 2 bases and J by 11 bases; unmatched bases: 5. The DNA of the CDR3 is TGTGCCAGCAGTTTATGGGGACAGCGCGCTTTCTTT. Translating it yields CASSLWGQRAFF.

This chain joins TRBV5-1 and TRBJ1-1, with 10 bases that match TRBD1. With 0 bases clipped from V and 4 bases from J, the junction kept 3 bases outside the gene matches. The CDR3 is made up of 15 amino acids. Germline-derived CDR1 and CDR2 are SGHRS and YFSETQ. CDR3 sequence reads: CASSLEGQGITEAFF. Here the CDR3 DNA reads TGCGCCAGCAGCTTGGAGGGACAGGGGATCACTGAAGCTTTCTTT. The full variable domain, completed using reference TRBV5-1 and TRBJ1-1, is KAGVTQTPRYLIKTRGQQVTLSCSPISGHRSVSWYQQTPGQGLQFLFEYFSETQRNKGNFPGRFSGRQFSNSRSEMNVSTLELGDSALYLCASSLEGQGITEAFFGQGTRLTVV.

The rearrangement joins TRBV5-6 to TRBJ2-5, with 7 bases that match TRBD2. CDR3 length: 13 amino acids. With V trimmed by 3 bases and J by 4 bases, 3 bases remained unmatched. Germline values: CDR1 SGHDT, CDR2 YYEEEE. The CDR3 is CASSSWGGETQYF. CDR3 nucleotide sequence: TGTGCCAGCAGCTCCTGGGGGGGAGAGACCCAGTACTTC.

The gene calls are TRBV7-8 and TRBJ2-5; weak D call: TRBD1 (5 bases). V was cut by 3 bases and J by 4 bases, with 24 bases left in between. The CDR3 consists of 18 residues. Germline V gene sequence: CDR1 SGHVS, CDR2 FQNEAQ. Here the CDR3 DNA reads TGTGCCAGCAGCTTTGTTCGACTTTGGGCAGGGAAGGGAGAGACCCAGTACTTC. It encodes CASSFVRLWAGKGETQYF.

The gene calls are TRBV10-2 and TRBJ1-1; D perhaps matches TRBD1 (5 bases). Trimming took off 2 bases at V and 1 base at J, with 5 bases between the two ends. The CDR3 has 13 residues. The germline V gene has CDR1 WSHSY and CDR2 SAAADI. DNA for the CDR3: TGCGCCAGCAGTGAGCAGGGGAACACTGAAGCTTTCTTT. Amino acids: CASSEQGNTEAFF.

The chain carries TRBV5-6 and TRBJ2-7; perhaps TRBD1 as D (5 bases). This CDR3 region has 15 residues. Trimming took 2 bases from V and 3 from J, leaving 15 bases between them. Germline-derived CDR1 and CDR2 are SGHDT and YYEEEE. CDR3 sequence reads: CASSFQGQPFYEQYF. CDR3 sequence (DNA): TGTGCCAGCAGCTTTCAGGGTCAACCTTTCTACGAGCAGTACTTC.

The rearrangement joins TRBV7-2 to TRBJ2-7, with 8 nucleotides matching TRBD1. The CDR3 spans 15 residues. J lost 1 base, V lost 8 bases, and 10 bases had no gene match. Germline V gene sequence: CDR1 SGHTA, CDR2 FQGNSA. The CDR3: CASRRHGTGSYEQYF. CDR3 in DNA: TGTGCCAGCCGCCGCCATGGGACAGGATCCTACGAGCAGTACTTC. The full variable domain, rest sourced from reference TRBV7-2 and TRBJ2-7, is GAGVSQSPSNKVTEKGKDVELRCDPISGHTALYWYRQSLGQGLEFLIYFQGNSAPDKSGLPSDRFSAERTGGSVSTLTIQRTQQEDSAVYLCASRRHGTGSYEQYFGPGTRLTVT.

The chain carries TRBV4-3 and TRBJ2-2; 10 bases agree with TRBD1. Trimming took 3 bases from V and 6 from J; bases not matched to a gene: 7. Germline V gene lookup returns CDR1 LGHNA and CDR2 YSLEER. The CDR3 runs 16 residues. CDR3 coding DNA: TGCGCCAGCAGCCAGGCCCCGGGACAGGGGTCCGGGGAGCTGTTTTTT. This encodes CASSQAPGQGSGELFF.

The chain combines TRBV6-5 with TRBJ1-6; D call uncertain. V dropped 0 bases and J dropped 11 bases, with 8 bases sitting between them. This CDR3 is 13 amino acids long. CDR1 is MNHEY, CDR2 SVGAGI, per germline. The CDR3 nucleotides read TGTGCCAGCAGTTACTCGTCGAGGGCACCCCTCCACTTT. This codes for CASSYSSRAPLHF.

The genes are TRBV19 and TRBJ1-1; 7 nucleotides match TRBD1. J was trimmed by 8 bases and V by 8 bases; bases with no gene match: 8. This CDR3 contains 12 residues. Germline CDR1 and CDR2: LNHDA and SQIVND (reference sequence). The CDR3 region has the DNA TGTGCCAGTCAGCCGGGACAGAGAGAAGCTTTCTTT. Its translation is CASQPGQREAFF.

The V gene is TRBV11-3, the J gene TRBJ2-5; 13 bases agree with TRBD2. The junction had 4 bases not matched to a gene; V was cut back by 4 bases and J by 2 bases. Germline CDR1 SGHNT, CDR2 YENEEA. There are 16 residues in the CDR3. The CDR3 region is CASSSGLAGVQETQYF. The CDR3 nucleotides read TGTGCCAGCAGCTCCGGACTAGCGGGGGTTCAAGAGACCCAGTACTTC.

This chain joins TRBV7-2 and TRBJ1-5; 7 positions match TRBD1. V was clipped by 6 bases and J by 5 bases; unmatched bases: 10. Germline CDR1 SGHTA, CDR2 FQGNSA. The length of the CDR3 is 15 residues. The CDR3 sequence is CASSPGGGNDQPQHF. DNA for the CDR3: TGTGCCAGCAGTCCTGGAGGGGGCAATGATCAGCCCCAGCATTTT.